This T cell receptor beta chain appears in the sequencing data of a study of beta chain features in type 1 diabetes. Study background: The study found patients and healthy donors alike in age, gender and cell yields. Study conclusions and caveats: Shortening of TCRB CDR3s, moderate but significant, appeared in all four CD4+ subsets of Type 1 diabetes patients. Across patients, naive, central memory and Treg TCRB repertoires exhibited apparently greater similarity than was observed across healthy donors.

The length of the CDR3 is 14 residues. As to this clone: Its antigen is unidentified.

Sequencing targeted expressed TCRB transcripts, as all isolated RNA had been reverse transcribed. Naive, central memory and regulatory T cell samples averaged around 3.9 million immunoSEQ reads each. Profiling relied on immunoSEQ multiplex PCR, and the TCRdb table lists in-frame clones only, not all of them. Of around 150,000 clones listed, roughly 10% are singletons. The sample taken for sequencing was central memory CD4+ T cells from blood. The origin of this receptor is a woman aged 25 to 39 with type 1 diabetes. The V and J genes are TRBV1 and TRBJ2-1; TRBD2 is the table's D call, not checked against the DNA. TRBV1 is described as a pseudogene. The CDR3 loop is CTSSARDTYNEQFF. CDR3 nucleotides: TGCACCAGCAGCGCACGGGATACCTACAATGAGCAGTTCTTC.